The T cell receptor (beta chain) under discussion was sequenced for a study of glioma-infiltrating T cells after dendritic cell vaccination (dated by TCRdb to between 2015 and 2016). About the full investigation: The cohort comprised around 15 glioblastoma patients from Phase I and II dendritic cell vaccination trials, 9 newly diagnosed and 6 with recurrent disease. Between 2003 and 2012, patients were given autologous tumor lysate-pulsed dendritic cell vaccination. The vaccine was prepared from monocyte-derived dendritic cells that were cultured for 6 to 7 days with IL-4 and GM-CSF and then pulsed overnight with autologous tumor lysate. Three intradermal dendritic cell vaccine injections were administered to patients at biweekly intervals in the arm below the axilla. Deep sequencing of TCR beta CDR3 regions was used to quantify tumor-infiltrating lymphocyte content and compare tumor and blood repertoires in dendritic cell-vaccinated glioblastoma patients. Survival after dendritic cell vaccination was correlated with TCR sequencing metrics, including TIL content and tumor-blood repertoire overlap. Beyond this particular receptor, the publication reports: The cohort was small and heterogeneous, only a few patients had full blood and tumor sets, and even fewer had initial-recurrent tumor pairs. Longer time to progression and overall survival after dendritic cell vaccination were predicted by higher estimated pretreatment TIL content. No direct relationship between TCR clonality and survival was found, suggesting a diverse polyclonal response may matter. The three-group TCR overlap response model was characterized as speculative, and prospective validation of the model was stated to be required.

Germline trimming amounts to 2 bases on V and 5 bases on J, with 5 as the count of junction bases outside the gene matches. CDR1 and CDR2, looked up from the germline V gene, are SGHRS and YFSETQ. From cysteine to phenylalanine, the CDR3 is 16 amino acids long. Only CDR3 DNA remains: 48 bases, in frame from the first base. This clone was seen more than once but under ten times. The antigen this receptor binds is unknown. No clone much larger than this one lies a single base away; base qualities are absent. Using the immunoSEQ assay, TCRB CDR3 regions were amplified from roughly 2.2 micrograms of genomic DNA, or from all available DNA when less than that was on hand. The multiplex PCR employed 60 forward primers targeting TCR V beta segments and 13 reverse primers targeting J beta segments. To estimate the number of reads per starting template, synthetic control templates were added to each sample at limiting dilution. The Illumina HiSeq System generated sequencing reads of 87 bp. The paper's processing steps were these. PCR and sequencing errors were removed by a nearest neighbor algorithm that merged closely related sequences. TCR overlap was measured as the percentage of unique tumor TCR beta sequences also present in the same patient's peripheral blood. TCRdb re-hosts the immuneACCESS table, in-frame sequences only. Its copies lack some clones; in the studies checked, an unresolved V gene accounts for under half of them, and the cause for the rest is not known. From that table come the V and J calls and clone size; the DNA was used to work out D and trimming. Present in this sample are 85,000 to 110,000 clones, about four fifths of which were seen just once. The top ten constitute about 12% of the sample.

Selection of patients required sufficient residual fresh-frozen tumor tissue and over two years of available survival data. Molecular status otherwise varied across the glioblastoma patients, but none of them carried an isocitrate dehydrogenase mutation. PBMC were collected before vaccination, two weeks after the third vaccination, and at tumor progression if progression occurred. The Qiagen DNeasy Blood extraction Kit was used for extraction of genomic DNA. This chain joins TRBV5-1 to TRBJ2-2, and 11 junctional nucleotides match TRBD2. The input for sequencing was blood, taken before dendritic cell vaccination. This clonotype originated in a human donor with glioblastoma. This receptor has the CDR3 CASSLLAGEGTGELFF. The nucleotide sequence reads TGCGCCAGCAGCTTACTAGCGGGGGAAGGAACCGGGGAGCTGTTTTTT.